The next 17 T cell receptor beta chains were all read from a single sample in a study of blood T cell repertoires in COVID-19. TCRdb's table, derived via immunoSEQ multiplex PCR, lists solely in-frame clones and lacks some. The sample has over 250,000 clones, 80% to 85% seen once. The sequencing input was PBMCs or T cells enriched from blood (not recorded which). These receptors originate from a man aged 35 to 55 who had been exposed to COVID-19.

The V gene is TRBV6-5, the J gene TRBJ2-2; D perhaps matches TRBD2 (6 bases). V was shortened by 0 bases and J by 2 bases, with 7 bases between the two germline ends. The CDR3 has 15 amino acids. Germline V gene lookup returns CDR1 MNHEY and CDR2 SVGAGI. CDR3 nucleotide sequence: TGTGCCAGCAGTTACTCGCGGGGAAACACCGGGGAGCTGTTTTTT. Amino acids: CASSYSRGNTGELFF.

The chain employs TRBV5-5 and TRBJ1-4; 8 bases match TRBD1. The CDR3 has 14 amino acids. V lost 4 bases and J lost 10; bases outside the gene matches: 9. CDR1 is SGHKS, CDR2 YYEKEE, per germline (reference sequence). This CDR3 is CASSDTGTGGKLFF. Written as DNA, the CDR3 is TGTGCCAGCAGCGATACCGGGACAGGTGGAAAACTGTTTTTT.

The rearrangement links TRBV5-6 to TRBJ1-5; D perhaps matches TRBD1 (6 bases). The CDR3 covers 14 residues. Trimming left V 2 bases short and J 9 bases short, with 15 bases between. Germline lookup yields CDR1 SGHDT and CDR2 YYEEEE. As DNA, the CDR3 is TGTGCCAGCAGCTTTGGGGAGTTAGGGGGGCCCCAGCATTTT. Translating it yields CASSFGELGGPQHF.

CDR3 DNA: TGTGCCAGCAGCTTAGATTTGGCTAGCGGGAGGTACATTCAGTACTTC. It yields the protein CASSLDLASGRYIQYF. The rearrangement joins TRBV11-2 to TRBJ2-4; 11 bases fit TRBD2. Germline CDR1 SGHAT, CDR2 FQNNGV. This CDR3 is 16 amino acids long. The J segment lost 8 bases and the V segment lost 0 bases, leaving 6 bases of the junction unmatched.

The chain is built from TRBV3-1 (or the pseudogene TRBV3-2) and TRBJ2-5, with D tentatively TRBD2 (6 bases). The CDR3 length is 13 residues. V was cut by 7 bases and J by 2 bases, with 11 bases left in between. CDR1 is LGHDT, CDR2 YNNKEL, per germline (reference sequence). The DNA of the CDR3 is TGTGCCAGCAATATAGGGAGGCAAGAGACCCAGTACTTC. Residues: CASNIGRQETQYF.

V is TRBV20-1 and J is TRBJ1-1; D gene uncertain. This CDR3 has 10 residues. The V end was cut by 6 bases, the J end by 10 bases, with 12 bases between. Germline loops: CDR1 DFQATT, CDR2 SNEGSKA (reference sequence). Here the CDR3 reads CSARRVGAFF. CDR3 bases: TGCAGTGCAAGGAGGGTAGGAGCTTTCTTT.

The chain recombines TRBV2 with TRBJ2-5; the D gene is possibly TRBD2 (6 bases). This CDR3 comprises 14 residues. Trimming took 3 bases from V and 1 from J, leaving 9 bases between them. The germline CDR1 and CDR2 sequences are SNHLY and FYNNEI. The CDR3 here is CASSDSSVQETQYF. As DNA, the CDR3 is TGTGCCAGCAGTGATTCTAGCGTCCAAGAGACCCAGTACTTC.

The CDR3 here is CASSLQGQRPQHF. The DNA of the CDR3 is TGTGCCAGCAGCTTACAGGGCCAGCGGCCCCAGCATTTT. The J gene is TRBJ1-5, the V gene TRBV7-2; the D gene is possibly TRBD1 (5 bases). The V end lost 2 bases, the J end lost 9 bases, and 11 bases lay between the germline ends. This CDR3 has 13 residues. The germline gives CDR1 SGHTA, CDR2 FQGNSA.

This chain connects TRBV7-3 to TRBJ2-1, with D tentatively TRBD1 (6 bases). Germline V gene lookup returns CDR1 SGHTA and CDR2 FQGTGA. The germline V and J ends were trimmed by 3 bases and 7 bases, with 10 bases remaining between them. The CDR3 extends over 13 amino acids. The CDR3 loop reads CASSFQGLNEQFF. DNA of the CDR3: TGTGCCAGCAGCTTTCAGGGGTTGAATGAGCAGTTCTTC.

This CDR3 reads CASSRATGGGYTF. The CDR3 DNA reads as TGTGCCAGCAGCCGTGCGACAGGGGGTGGCTACACCTTC. The V and J genes are TRBV7-3 and TRBJ1-2; 9 bases agree with TRBD1. The germline V gene has CDR1 SGHTA and CDR2 FQGTGA. The CDR3 contains 13 residues. The J segment lost 7 bases and the V segment lost 5 bases, leaving 5 bases of the junction unmatched. Variable domain in full (rest from reference TRBV7-3 and TRBJ1-2): GAGVSQTPSNKVTEKGKYVELRCDPISGHTALYWYRQSLGQGPEFLIYFQGTGAADDSGLPNDRFFAVRPEGSVSTLKIQRTERGDSAVYLCASSRATGGGYTFGSGTRLTVV.

The table lists this clone with a few counts. V gene TRBV19 combines with J gene TRBJ2-2; unclear D gene. Per the germline V gene, CDR1 is LNHDA and CDR2 is SQIVND (reference sequence). V lost 5 bases, J lost 4 bases, and 17 bases lay in between. CDR3 length: 16 residues. For the CDR3, the DNA is TGTGCCAGTAGTCCGGAAAGTCCTGAGGCCACCGGGGAGCTGTTTTTT. Amino acids: CASSPESPEATGELFF.

The chain recombines TRBV5-1 with TRBJ1-4; D remains unclear. The CDR3 length is 18 residues. Germline V lookup: CDR1 SGHRS, CDR2 YFSETQ. V shed 0 bases and J shed 3 bases, with 18 bases lying between them. In DNA, the CDR3 is TGCGCCAGCAGCTTGGGGGAGCAGAGATTACGGGCTAATGAAAAACTGTTTTTT. It specifies CASSLGEQRLRANEKLFF.

The J gene is TRBJ1-2, the V gene TRBV19; 7 positions match TRBD1. Germline V lookup: CDR1 LNHDA, CDR2 SQIVND (reference sequence). This CDR3 comprises 15 residues. Trimming cost V 6 bases and J 0 bases; bases outside gene matches: 7. CDR3 amino acids: CASRTGSTTNYGYTF. Here the CDR3 DNA reads TGTGCCAGTAGGACAGGGAGCACTACTAACTATGGCTACACCTTC. The full variable domain, in which reference TRBV19 and TRBJ1-2 provide the parts outside the CDR3, is DGGITQSPKYLFRKEGQNVTLSCEQNLNHDAMYWYRQDPGQGLRLIYYSQIVNDFQKGDIAEGYSVSREKKESFPLTVTSAQKNPTAFYLCASRTGSTTNYGYTFGSGTRLTVV.

There are a few counts of this clone. V and J are TRBV19 and TRBJ1-4; no clear D. Trimming cost V 6 bases and J 0 bases, with 17 bases left between them. This CDR3 comprises 17 residues. CDR1 and CDR2 (germline): LNHDA, SQIVND (reference sequence). The CDR3 nucleotides read TGTGCCAGTAGAAAGGTGGCAGCGATTGCAACTAATGAAAAACTGTTTTTT. This codes for CASRKVAAIATNEKLFF.

The table lists this clone with a few counts. The CDR3 sequence: CASSPRTGVGEKLFF. In DNA, the CDR3 is TGTGCCAGCTCACCACGGACAGGGGTGGGGGAAAAACTGTTTTTT. The V call is TRBV18, the J call TRBJ1-4; 9 nucleotides line up with TRBD1. Germline loops: CDR1 KGHSH, CDR2 LQKENI. The CDR3 is 15 residues long. J lost 8 bases, V lost 1 base, and 5 bases had no gene match.

This rearrangement joins TRBV5-1 to TRBJ2-7; 9 bases are a match to TRBD1. Germline V CDR1 and CDR2: SGHRS, YFSETQ. The CDR3 spans 18 residues. With V trimmed by 2 bases and J by 4 bases, 16 bases remained unmatched. The CDR3 bases are TGCGCCAGCAGCTTCCGTTCCGGGACAGGGCTGAAAGATTACGAGCAGTACTTC. This translates into CASSFRSGTGLKDYEQYF.

The chain is built from TRBV7-9 and TRBJ1-6, with D possibly TRBD1 on 6 matching bases. The CDR3 covers 16 residues. Looked up from germline, CDR1 is SEHNR and CDR2 is FQNEAQ (reference sequence). Trimming removed 5 bases at V and 7 bases at J, with 18 bases between. The CDR3 sequence: CASSRGTGRQNSPLHF. In DNA, the CDR3 is TGTGCCAGCAGCCGAGGAACAGGGAGACAAAATTCACCCCTCCACTTT.